Listed here are 8 T cell receptor beta chains from one sample, sequenced in a study of T cell responses to AZD1222 COVID-19 vaccine. Libraries were prepared by immunoSEQ multiplex PCR; TCRdb keeps only in-frame clonotypes and omits some of them. This sample has tens of thousands of clones, with approximately 91% found just once. Sequencing was performed on peripheral blood, taken on day 0 of AZD1222 vaccination. These receptors all stem from an adult in good health.

V gene TRBV28 combines with J gene TRBJ1-1; D perhaps matches TRBD1 (6 bases). This CDR3 is built from 14 residues. V was cut by 5 bases and J by 4 bases, with 14 bases left in between. Germline CDR1 and CDR2: MDHEN and SYDVKM. This chain's CDR3 is CASSIPQGSTEAFF. The CDR3 nucleotides are TGTGCCAGCAGTATCCCACAGGGTTCCACTGAAGCTTTCTTT.

The V call is TRBV7-8, the J call TRBJ2-5; maybe TRBD1 (8 bases). The CDR3 loop spans 16 amino acids. V lost 3 bases and J lost 4, with 18 bases in between. Germline loops: CDR1 SGHVS, CDR2 FQNEAQ. CDR3 sequence (DNA): TGTGCCAGCAGCTTCATAGCGACAGGGGAGGGAGAGACCCAGTACTTC. Translation gives CASSFIATGEGETQYF.

The rearrangement uses TRBV6-5 and TRBJ2-5, with D perhaps given as TRBD1 or TRBD2 (6 bases each). The V gene's germline CDR1 is MNHEY and CDR2 SVGAGI. V lost 5 bases, J lost 2 bases, and 9 bases lay in between. The CDR3 contains 13 residues. CDR3 sequence: CASSRGVQETQYF. The CDR3 DNA is TGTGCCAGCAGTAGGGGGGTACAAGAGACCCAGTACTTC.

This chain connects TRBV28 to TRBJ1-1; 7 nucleotides match TRBD1. Germline-derived CDR1 and CDR2 are MDHEN and SYDVKM. This CDR3 comprises 15 residues. With V trimmed by 6 bases and J by 1 base, 8 bases remained unmatched. CDR3 loop: CASRSTGAGNTEAFF. CDR3 coding DNA: TGTGCCAGCAGATCTACAGGGGCCGGGAACACTGAAGCTTTCTTT.

The chain couples TRBV11-2 to TRBJ1-5; maybe TRBD1 (5 bases). Germline CDR1 and CDR2: SGHAT and FQNNGV. The length of the CDR3 is 15 residues. Between the trimmed V and J ends, which lost 0 bases and 3 bases, there was a span of 9 bases. In nucleotides, the CDR3 is TGTGCCAGCAGCTTAGATTCAGGGTTCAATCAGCCCCAGCATTTT. Amino acid sequence: CASSLDSGFNQPQHF.

The chain uses TRBV4-2 and TRBJ2-1; 10 bases are a match to TRBD2. Germline CDR1 is LGHNA and CDR2 is YNFKEQ. The trim removed 4 bases at V and 9 bases at J, leaving 3 bases unmatched. The CDR3 is 13 residues long. CDR3 nucleotide sequence: TGTGCCAGCAGCCTAGCGGGAGGTGGTGAGCAGTTCTTC. It yields the protein CASSLAGGGEQFF.

J is TRBJ2-1 and V is TRBV28; 9 nucleotides align to TRBD2. The germline CDR1 and CDR2 sequences are MDHEN and SYDVKM. Unmatched junction bases numbered 12, after V lost 7 bases and J lost 8 bases. This CDR3 has 15 amino acids. The CDR3 region has the DNA TGTGCCAGCACTGCCAATAGCGGGAGTCAAGATGAGCAGTTCTTC. It encodes CASTANSGSQDEQFF.

The chain is built from TRBV6-6 and TRBJ1-5, with D tentatively TRBD1 (5 bases). The germline V gene has CDR1 MNHNY and CDR2 SVGAGI (reference sequence). Between the trimmed V and J ends, which lost 1 base and 9 bases, there was a span of 7 bases. The CDR3 loop spans 12 amino acids. The DNA for the CDR3 is TGTGCCAGCAGTTACTTGGGGGGGCCCCAGCATTTT. Translation gives CASSYLGGPQHF.